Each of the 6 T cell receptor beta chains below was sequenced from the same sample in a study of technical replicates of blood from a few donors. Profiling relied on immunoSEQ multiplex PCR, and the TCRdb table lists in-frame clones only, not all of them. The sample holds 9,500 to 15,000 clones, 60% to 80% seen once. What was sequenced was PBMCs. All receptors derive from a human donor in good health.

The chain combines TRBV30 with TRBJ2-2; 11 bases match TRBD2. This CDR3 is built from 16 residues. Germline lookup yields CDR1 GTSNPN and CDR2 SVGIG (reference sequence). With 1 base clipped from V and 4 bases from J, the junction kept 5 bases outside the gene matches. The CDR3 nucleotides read TGTGCCTGGAGTGGGTTTCTAGCGGGGGGCACCGGGGAGCTGTTTTTT. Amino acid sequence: CAWSGFLAGGTGELFF.

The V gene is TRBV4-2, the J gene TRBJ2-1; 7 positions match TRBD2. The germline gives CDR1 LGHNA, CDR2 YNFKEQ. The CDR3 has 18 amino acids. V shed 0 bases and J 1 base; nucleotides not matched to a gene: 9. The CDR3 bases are TGTGCCAGCAGCCAAGATCTGGGCGGGAGTCGTTCCTACAATGAGCAGTTCTTC. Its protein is CASSQDLGGSRSYNEQFF.

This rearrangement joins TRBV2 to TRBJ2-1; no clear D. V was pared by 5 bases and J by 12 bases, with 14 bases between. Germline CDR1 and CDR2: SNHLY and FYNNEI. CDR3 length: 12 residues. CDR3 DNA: TGTGCCAGCAGTTTTCTAGTAACGGTGCAGTTCTTC. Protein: CASSFLVTVQFF. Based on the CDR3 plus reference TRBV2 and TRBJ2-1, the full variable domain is EPEVTQTPSHQVTQMGQEVILRCVPISNHLYFYWYRQILGQKVEFLVSFYNNEISEKSEIFDDQFSVERPDGSNFTLKIRSTKLEDSAMYFCASSFLVTVQFFGPGTRLTVL.

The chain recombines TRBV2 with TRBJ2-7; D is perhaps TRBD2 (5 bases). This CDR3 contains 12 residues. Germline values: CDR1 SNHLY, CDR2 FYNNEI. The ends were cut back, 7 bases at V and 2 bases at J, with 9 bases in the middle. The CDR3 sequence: CASIAYTYEQYF. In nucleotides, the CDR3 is TGTGCCAGCATAGCGTATACCTACGAGCAGTACTTC.

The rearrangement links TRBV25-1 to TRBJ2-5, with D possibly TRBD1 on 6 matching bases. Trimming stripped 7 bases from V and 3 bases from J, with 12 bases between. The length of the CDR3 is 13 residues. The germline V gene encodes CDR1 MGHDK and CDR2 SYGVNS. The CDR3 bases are TGTGCCAGCAATCTAGCAGGGGAAGAGACCCAGTACTTC. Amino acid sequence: CASNLAGEETQYF. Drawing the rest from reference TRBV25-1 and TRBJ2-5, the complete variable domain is EADIYQTPRYLVIGTGKKITLECSQTMGHDKMYWYQQDPGMELHLIHYSYGVNSTEKGDLSSESTVSRIRTEHFPLTLESARPSHTSQYLCASNLAGEETQYFGPGTRLLVL.

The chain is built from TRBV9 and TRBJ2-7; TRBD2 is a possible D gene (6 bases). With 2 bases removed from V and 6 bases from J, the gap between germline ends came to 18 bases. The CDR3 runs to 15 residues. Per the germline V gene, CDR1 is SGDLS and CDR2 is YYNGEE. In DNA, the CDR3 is TGTGCCAGCAGCGTGGGCCCGGAGGGGCAGGGCGAGCAGTACTTC. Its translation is CASSVGPEGQGEQYF.